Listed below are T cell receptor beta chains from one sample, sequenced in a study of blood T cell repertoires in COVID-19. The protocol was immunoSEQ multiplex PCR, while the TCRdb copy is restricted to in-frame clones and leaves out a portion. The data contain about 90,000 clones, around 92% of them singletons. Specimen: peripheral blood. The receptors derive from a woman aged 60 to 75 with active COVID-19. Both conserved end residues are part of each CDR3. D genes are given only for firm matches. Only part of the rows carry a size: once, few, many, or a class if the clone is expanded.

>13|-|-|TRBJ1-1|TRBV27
CASKAGGTTEAFF
TGTGCCAGCAAAGCGGGAGGGACCACTGAAGCTTTCTTT
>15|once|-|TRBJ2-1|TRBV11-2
CASSEGGTTQNEQFF
TGTGCCAGCAGCGAAGGGGGGACTACCCAGAATGAGCAGTTCTTC
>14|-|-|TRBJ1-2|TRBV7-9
CASSLGSAFYGYTF
TGTGCCAGCAGCTTAGGCAGCGCCTTCTATGGCTACACCTTC
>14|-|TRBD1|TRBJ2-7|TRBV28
CASSLRDRYYEQYF
TGTGCCAGCAGCCTCCGGGACAGGTACTACGAGCAGTACTTC
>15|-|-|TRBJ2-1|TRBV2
CASSDRHRSYNEQFF
TGTGCCAGCAGTGATAGACACCGCTCCTACAATGAGCAGTTCTTC
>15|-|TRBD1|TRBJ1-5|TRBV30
CAWSRGQGAGQPQHF
TGTGCCTGGAGTCGGGGACAGGGGGCTGGGCAGCCCCAGCATTTT
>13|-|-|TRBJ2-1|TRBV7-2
CASSLEQIDGQFF
TGTGCCAGCAGCTTAGAACAGATAGACGGGCAGTTCTTC
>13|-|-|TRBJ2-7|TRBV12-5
CASGLAGAYEQYF
TGTGCTAGTGGTTTGGCAGGGGCCTACGAGCAGTACTTC
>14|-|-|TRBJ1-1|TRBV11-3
CASSPHRMTTEAFF
TGTGCCAGCAGCCCCCACAGGATGACCACTGAAGCTTTCTTT
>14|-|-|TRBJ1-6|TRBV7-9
CASSLANYNSPLHF
TGTGCCAGCAGCTTAGCCAATTATAATTCACCCCTCCACTTT
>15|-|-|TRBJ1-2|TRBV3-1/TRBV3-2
CASSQDLGNGYGYTF
TGTGCCAGCAGCCAAGACTTGGGCAACGGCTATGGCTACACCTTC
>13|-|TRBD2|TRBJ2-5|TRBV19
CASSPLAAETQYF
TGTGCCAGTAGCCCACTAGCGGCAGAGACCCAGTACTTC
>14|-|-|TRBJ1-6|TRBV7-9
CASSPDTDNSPLHF
TGTGCCAGCAGCCCCGACACGGATAATTCACCCCTCCACTTT
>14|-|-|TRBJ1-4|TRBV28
CASSRQAKNEKLFF
TGTGCCAGCAGTCGACAGGCGAAGAATGAAAAACTGTTTTTT
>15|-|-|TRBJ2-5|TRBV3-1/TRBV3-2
CASSPGLGKWETQYF
TGTGCCAGCAGCCCGGGACTGGGAAAGTGGGAGACCCAGTACTTC